The entry below gives a single T cell receptor (beta chain) sequence along with its context. The antigen is undetermined. This sample is drawn from a study of cytotoxic CD8 clonotypes in ibrutinib-treated CLL. Overall study context: The patient breakdown showed under 12 relapsed/refractory and approximately 15 treatment-naive cases, with about 18 IGHV unmutated.

Clones were sequenced by immunoSEQ multiplex PCR, and TCRdb holds only the in-frame ones, with some missing. Among about 40,000 clones, roughly three quarters were seen once, and the ten largest hold around 9.1%. The germline V and J ends were trimmed by 2 bases and 4 bases, with 6 bases remaining between them. This CDR3 region has 12 residues. Germline lookup yields CDR1 SGHDT and CDR2 YYEEEE. Whole-study findings and limits: Clonality showed a rise at ibrutinib response that reversed toward baseline at progression. Baseline levels of clonality went above those of age-matched healthy donors and moved with circulating CD8+ T-cell counts.

From cryopreserved PBMCs came around 2 micrograms of genomic DNA used for TCR beta libraries. This TCR was sampled from a human donor with chronic lymphocytic leukemia. The sample here was PBMCs, taken at disease progression, from a patient treated with ibrutinib. The rearrangement links TRBV5-6 to TRBJ1-2; TRBD1 is a possible D gene (5 bases). As DNA, the CDR3 is TGTGCCAGCAGCTTCGACAGCTATGGCTACACCTTC. Its protein product is CASSFDSYGYTF.